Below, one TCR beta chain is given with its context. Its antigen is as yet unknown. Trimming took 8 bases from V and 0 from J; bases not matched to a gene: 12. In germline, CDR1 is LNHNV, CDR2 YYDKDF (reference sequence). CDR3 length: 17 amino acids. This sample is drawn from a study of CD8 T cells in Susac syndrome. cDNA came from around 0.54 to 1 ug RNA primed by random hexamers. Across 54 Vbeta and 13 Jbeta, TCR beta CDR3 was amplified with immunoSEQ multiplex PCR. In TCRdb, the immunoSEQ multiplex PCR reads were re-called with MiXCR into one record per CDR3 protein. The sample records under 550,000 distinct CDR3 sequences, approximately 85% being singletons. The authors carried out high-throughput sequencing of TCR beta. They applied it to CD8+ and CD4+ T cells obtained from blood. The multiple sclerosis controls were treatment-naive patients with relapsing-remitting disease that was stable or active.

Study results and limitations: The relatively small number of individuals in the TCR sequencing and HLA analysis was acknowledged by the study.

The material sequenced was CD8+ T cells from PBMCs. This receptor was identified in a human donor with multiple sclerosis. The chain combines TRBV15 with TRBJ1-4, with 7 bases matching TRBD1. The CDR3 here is CATARDRFFATNEKLFF. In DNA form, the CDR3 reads TGTGCCACCGCCCGGGACAGATTTTTTGCAACTAATGAAAAACTGTTTTTT.